These 27 T cell receptor beta chains were all obtained from the same sample, sequenced in a study of T cells expressing NK-cell markers. TCRdb reanalyzed the 5' RACE reads and collapses them to one entry per CDR3 protein, without DNA. The sample totals 300,000 to 500,000 distinct CDR3 sequences. What was sequenced was blood T cells: a sorted CD56 or NKG2C T cell subset, CD4+ or CD8+ T cells, or bulk PBMC T cells (not recorded which). The receptors stem from a woman between 45 and 60 years old in good health.

The V call is TRBV20-1, the J call TRBJ2-5; there is no DNA to check the TCRdb D call of TRBD1. The V gene's germline CDR1 is DFQATT and CDR2 SNEGSKA (reference sequence). The CDR3 covers 13 residues. The CDR3 protein is CSADTGVLETQYF.

The CDR3 spells CASSLAPGVTNEQFF. The V and J genes are TRBV7-7 and TRBJ2-1; the D gene TCRdb calls, TRBD1, cannot be checked with no DNA. Germline CDR1 reads SSHAT; CDR2 reads FNYEAQ (reference sequence). This CDR3 contains 15 residues.

The chain employs TRBV12-5 and TRBJ2-4. The CDR3 consists of 15 residues. The germline V gene has CDR1 LGHNT and CDR2 FRNRAP. This CDR3 is CASARNQVAKNIQYF.

The J gene is TRBJ2-5, the V gene TRBV6-1; the TRBD2 assignment by TCRdb is unverifiable without DNA. CDR3 length equals 13 residues. CDR1 and CDR2 (germline): MNHNS, SASEGT. CDR3 in amino acids: CASSEGRLGRGYF.

The chain uses TRBV3-1 and TRBJ2-7; TCRdb outputs TRBD1, but without DNA this stays unchecked. The V gene's germline CDR1 is LGHDT and CDR2 YNNKEL (reference sequence). CDR3 length: 14 amino acids. This CDR3 is CASSRQGVGYEQYF.

The rearrangement uses TRBV7-9 and TRBJ2-3; TCRdb returns TRBD2, unconfirmable since there is no DNA. Germline CDR1 and CDR2: SEHNR and FQNEAQ (reference sequence). The CDR3 has 16 amino acids. The CDR3: CASSSTPAGLTDTQYF.

J is TRBJ2-2 and V is TRBV6-1; TCRdb names TRBD1, which stays unverified in the absence of DNA. The CDR3 sequence is 17 residues long. Germline V gene lookup returns CDR1 MNHNS and CDR2 SASEGT. CDR3: CASRRTGARVLTGELFF.

The chain links TRBV2 to TRBJ2-5. This CDR3 spans 12 amino acids. Germline CDR1 is SNHLY and CDR2 is FYNNEI. This CDR3 reads CASSEHQETQYF.

The chain recombines TRBV7-9 with TRBJ2-6; TCRdb's D call, TRBD1, is unchecked because there is no DNA. CDR1 and CDR2 from the germline V gene are SEHNR and FQNEAQ (reference sequence). The CDR3 consists of 15 residues. CDR3 protein: CASSLRDAGANVLTF.

V is TRBV10-3 and J is TRBJ2-5; TCRdb returns TRBD1, unconfirmable since there is no DNA. CDR1 is ENHRY and CDR2 is SYGVKD in the germline V gene. This CDR3 region has 13 residues. The chain's CDR3 is CAISGPAGETQYF.

V usage is TRBV4-1 and J usage is TRBJ2-3; TCRdb selects TRBD1, and the lack of DNA leaves this call unchecked. The CDR3 loop spans 15 amino acids. Germline CDR1 reads MGHRA; CDR2 reads YSYEKL. The chain's CDR3 is CASSKEGALTDTQYF.

The CDR3 here is CASSLARGLGANVLTF. The chain uses TRBV12-3 or TRBV12-4 and TRBJ2-6; the TRBD1 assignment by TCRdb is unverifiable without DNA. The CDR3 consists of 16 residues.

J is TRBJ1-5 and V is TRBV5-6; TCRdb lists TRBD1, though no DNA is available to test this call. Germline loops: CDR1 SGHDT, CDR2 YYEEEE. There are 15 residues in the CDR3. The CDR3 here is CASSLTQDPGQPQHF.

The chain has TRBV6-2 or TRBV6-3 and TRBJ2-1; the TRBD2 assignment by TCRdb is unverifiable without DNA. Germline CDR1 MNHEY, CDR2 SVGEGT. The CDR3 has 19 amino acids. The CDR3 here is CASSYSKREGLTFYNEQFF.

The chain links TRBV29-1 to TRBJ2-3; absent DNA, TCRdb's TRBD1 call cannot be checked. This CDR3 spans 13 amino acids. Germline loops: CDR1 SQVTM, CDR2 ANQGSEA. The CDR3 loop reads CSVVRGRQDTQYF.

The gene calls are TRBV6-4 and TRBJ2-2. This CDR3 has 14 residues. Germline CDR1 and CDR2: MRHNA and SNTAGT. The chain's CDR3 is CASTENTNTGELFF.

The CDR3 sequence: CASGLSLPSNEQFF. The chain is built from TRBV12-5 and TRBJ2-1. The CDR3 is made up of 14 amino acids. Looked up from germline, CDR1 is LGHNT and CDR2 is FRNRAP.

The genes are TRBV7-2 and TRBJ2-3; TCRdb names TRBD1, which stays unverified in the absence of DNA. CDR1 and CDR2 (germline): SGHTA, FQGNSA. The length of the CDR3 is 15 residues. The CDR3 region is CASSHKQGRTDTQYF. Filled out from reference TRBV7-2 and TRBJ2-3, the complete variable domain reads GAGVSQSPSNKVTEKGKDVELRCDPISGHTALYWYRQSLGQGLEFLIYFQGNSAPDKSGLPSDRFSAERTGGSVSTLTIQRTQQEDSAVYLCASSHKQGRTDTQYFGPGTRLTVL.

J is TRBJ1-3 and V is TRBV10-3. CDR3 length: 13 amino acids. CDR1 ENHRY and CDR2 SYGVKD come from the germline V gene. The CDR3: CAIRDPTGNTIYF.

This chain connects TRBV10-1 to TRBJ2-7; the TCRdb D gene call, TRBD1, has no DNA to confirm it. Per the germline V gene, CDR1 is WNHNN and CDR2 is SYGVQD (reference sequence). This CDR3 region has 14 residues. CDR3 sequence: CASSEGGQRYEQYF.

The CDR3 protein is CSVREGTGGLNEQFF. The chain employs TRBV29-1 and TRBJ2-1; TCRdb selects TRBD1, and the lack of DNA leaves this call unchecked. Germline V gene lookup returns CDR1 SQVTM and CDR2 ANQGSEA. This CDR3 spans 15 amino acids.

The chain has TRBV28 and TRBJ1-1; the TCRdb call, TRBD1, lacks DNA for checking. This CDR3 spans 15 amino acids. The germline gives CDR1 MDHEN, CDR2 SYDVKM. The CDR3 sequence: CASSLRPGGHTEAFF.

The CDR3 protein is CASSSSGPANEQFF. The V call is TRBV25-1, the J call TRBJ2-1; the TCRdb call, TRBD2, lacks DNA for checking. This CDR3 spans 14 amino acids. Per the germline V gene, CDR1 is MGHDK and CDR2 is SYGVNS.

V usage is TRBV6-4 and J usage is TRBJ2-1. Germline V lookup: CDR1 MRHNA, CDR2 SNTAGT. The CDR3 runs 16 residues. The CDR3 here is CASSDSGEWSRNEQFF.

The chain recombines TRBV28 with TRBJ1-6; TCRdb gives TRBD1 as the D gene, but with no DNA this cannot be confirmed. CDR3 size: 11 residues. The V gene's germline CDR1 is MDHEN and CDR2 SYDVKM. The CDR3 is CAIQGFRSLHF. Looking up the rest from reference TRBV28 and TRBJ1-6 gives the full variable domain: DVKVTQSSRYLVKRTGEKVFLECVQDMDHENMFWYRQDPGLGLRLIYFSYDVKMKEKGDIPEGYSVSREKKERFSLILESASTNQTSMYLCAIQGFRSLHFGNGTRLTVT.

This chain uses TRBV20-1 with TRBJ2-3; the D call from TCRdb, TRBD1, cannot be confirmed without DNA. The CDR3 is made up of 14 amino acids. The germline V gene encodes CDR1 DFQATT and CDR2 SNEGSKA (reference sequence). The CDR3 protein is CSARGGAAADTQYF.

The chain recombines TRBV4-1 with TRBJ2-1; TCRdb reports TRBD1, a call that lacks DNA to check it against. The germline gives CDR1 MGHRA, CDR2 YSYEKL. This CDR3 is built from 14 residues. The CDR3 region is CASSQLGAGDEQFF.